A selection of T cell receptor beta chains follows, all from one sample in a study of CD8 T cells in ankylosing spondylitis. MiXCR, applied by TCRdb to the 5' RACE reads, yields one record per CDR3 protein. Found here are about 360,000 distinct CDR3 sequences, under 15% of them singletons; the top ten hold less than 1.1%. Material: blood, either unsorted or a sorted T cell fraction (not recorded which). Every receptor here comes from a male donor with ankylosing spondylitis or in good health (not recorded which). Each CDR3 is given with its conserved first and last residue. A D gene is named only where the DNA matches it firmly. Size is omitted from some rows. Given values are once, few, many or a class for expanded clones.

d_gene: NA; j_gene: TRBJ2-1; v_gene: TRBV19; abundance: NA; CDR3nt: TGTGCCAGTAGTTTCCAGACTTACAATGAGCAGTTCTTC; CDR3aa: CASSFQTYNEQFF
d_gene: NA; j_gene: TRBJ2-3; v_gene: TRBV29-1; abundance: few; CDR3nt: TGCAGCGTTGCGGAAGGAGGAGGGATATTATTCACAGATACGCAGTATTTT; CDR3aa: CSVAEGGGILFTDTQYF
d_gene: NA; j_gene: TRBJ2-7; v_gene: TRBV18; abundance: NA; CDR3nt: TGTGCCAGCTCATCCCCCTCGGTTGGGTCCTACGAGCAGTACTTC; CDR3aa: CASSSPSVGSYEQYF
d_gene: TRBD1; j_gene: TRBJ2-3; v_gene: TRBV6-5; abundance: NA; CDR3nt: TGTGCCAGCAGTTACCCCGGACAGGGGCCAGATACGCAGTATTTT; CDR3aa: CASSYPGQGPDTQYF
d_gene: NA; j_gene: TRBJ1-3; v_gene: TRBV29-1; abundance: many; CDR3nt: TGCAGCGGCCTCACCCTCTCTGGAAACACCATATATTTT; CDR3aa: CSGLTLSGNTIYF
d_gene: TRBD2; j_gene: TRBJ2-3; v_gene: TRBV12-3/TRBV12-4; abundance: many; CDR3nt: TGTGCCAGCAGCCAGGGACTAGCGGGAGGAGATACGCAGTATTTT; CDR3aa: CASSQGLAGGDTQYF
d_gene: TRBD2; j_gene: TRBJ2-2; v_gene: TRBV29-1; abundance: many; CDR3nt: TGCAGCGCTAACCGGGGGGTGGGGACGAGCACCGGGGAGCTGTTTTTT; CDR3aa: CSANRGVGTSTGELFF
d_gene: TRBD1; j_gene: TRBJ1-6; v_gene: TRBV27; abundance: NA; CDR3nt: TGTGCCAGCAGTTTCCGGGACAGGGGGTATTCACCCCTCCACTTT; CDR3aa: CASSFRDRGYSPLHF
d_gene: NA; j_gene: TRBJ1-1; v_gene: TRBV3-1; abundance: few; CDR3nt: TGTGCCAGCAGCCAAGTTCGCGCGGGTGAAGCTTTCTTT; CDR3aa: CASSQVRAGEAFF
d_gene: NA; j_gene: TRBJ2-1; v_gene: TRBV19; abundance: NA; CDR3nt: TGTGCCAGTAGTCCCCGTCGGTCCGGGGGGCCCTACAATGAGCAGTTCTTC; CDR3aa: CASSPRRSGGPYNEQFF
d_gene: TRBD2; j_gene: TRBJ2-3; v_gene: TRBV20-1; abundance: many; CDR3nt: TGCAGTGCCTCAACTAGCGGGGGGCGCACAGATACGCAGTATTTT; CDR3aa: CSASTSGGRTDTQYF
d_gene: TRBD1; j_gene: TRBJ2-1; v_gene: TRBV12-3/TRBV12-4; abundance: NA; CDR3nt: TGTGCCAGCAGTTTACAGGGGGTTTCCAATGAGCAGTTCTTC; CDR3aa: CASSLQGVSNEQFF
d_gene: NA; j_gene: TRBJ1-1; v_gene: TRBV5-1; abundance: few; CDR3nt: TGCGCCAGCAGTACGTGGGGGGCTAGGAACACTGAAGCTTTCTTT; CDR3aa: CASSTWGARNTEAFF
d_gene: NA; j_gene: TRBJ1-2; v_gene: TRBV20-1; abundance: few; CDR3nt: TGCAGTGCTAACGGGGAATCCTATGGCTACACCTTC; CDR3aa: CSANGESYGYTF
d_gene: NA; j_gene: TRBJ2-1; v_gene: TRBV14; abundance: many; CDR3nt: TGTGCCAGCAGCCAAGCCGGGGGGCGTCACAATGAGCAGTTCTTC; CDR3aa: CASSQAGGRHNEQFF
d_gene: NA; j_gene: TRBJ2-1; v_gene: TRBV27; abundance: many; CDR3nt: TGTGCCAGCAGTTTAGGTTGGTGGTTAGATAGCTCAAGGGAGCAGTTCTTC; CDR3aa: CASSLGWWLDSSREQFF
d_gene: NA; j_gene: TRBJ2-7; v_gene: TRBV4-1; abundance: NA; CDR3nt: TGCGCCAGCAGCCAAGAGAGACAGGTCAGCTCCTACGAGCAGTACTTC; CDR3aa: CASSQERQVSSYEQYF
d_gene: TRBD2; j_gene: TRBJ2-1; v_gene: TRBV12-3/TRBV12-4; abundance: NA; CDR3nt: TGTGCCAGCACCACCAACCGGGGGGGCTCCTACAATGAGCAGTTCTTC; CDR3aa: CASTTNRGGSYNEQFF
d_gene: NA; j_gene: TRBJ2-7; v_gene: TRBV12-3/TRBV12-4; abundance: many; CDR3nt: TGTGCCAGCAGGGAGAGCCCAGCCGAGCAGTACTTC; CDR3aa: CASRESPAEQYF
d_gene: NA; j_gene: TRBJ2-3; v_gene: TRBV20-1; abundance: NA; CDR3nt: TGCAGTGCTATAAGGCGAGGAGATACGCAGTATTTT; CDR3aa: CSAIRRGDTQYF
d_gene: NA; j_gene: TRBJ1-1; v_gene: TRBV9; abundance: few; CDR3nt: TGTGCCAGCAGCGGGACACCCGTGGGCACTGAAGCTTTCTTT; CDR3aa: CASSGTPVGTEAFF
d_gene: NA; j_gene: TRBJ1-5; v_gene: TRBV5-1; abundance: NA; CDR3nt: TGCGCCAGCAGCTTGAGACGACAAAGCAATCAGCCCCAGCATTTT; CDR3aa: CASSLRRQSNQPQHF
d_gene: TRBD1; j_gene: TRBJ2-7; v_gene: TRBV5-1; abundance: NA; CDR3nt: TGCGCCAGCAGCTCCGGGACCGGGACAGAGATTCGGTGGGAGCAGTACTTC; CDR3aa: CASSSGTGTEIRWEQYF
d_gene: NA; j_gene: TRBJ2-1; v_gene: TRBV4-1; abundance: NA; CDR3nt: TGCGCCAGCAGCCAAGTTGGCTACAACAATGAGCAGTTCTTC; CDR3aa: CASSQVGYNNEQFF